The rows below give T cell receptor beta chains drawn from one sample of a study of identifying expanded T cells in peripheral blood. Assay used: immunoSEQ multiplex PCR; TCRdb lists only in-frame clones, some missing. The data show some 54,000 clones, about 80% seen once. The sequenced sample consisted of blood. Receptor source: a person aged 18 to 75 in good health. Each CDR3 is given with its conserved first and last residue. A D gene is named only where the DNA matches it firmly. Clone size is stated in some rows and not others, as once, few, many or a class when expanded.

TRBJ2-5 | TRBD2 | NA | TRBV2 | CASSSGTTREAQYF | TGTGCCAGCAGTTCCGGGACTACAAGAGAGGCCCAGTACTTC
TRBJ2-5 | NA | NA | TRBV7-9 | CASRLDSRQETQYF | TGTGCCAGCAGATTAGACAGCCGACAAGAGACCCAGTACTTC
TRBJ1-3 | TRBD1 | NA | TRBV4-2 | CASSQDGTGTGNTIYF | TGTGCCAGCAGCCAAGATGGGACAGGGACTGGAAACACCATATATTTT
TRBJ2-3 | NA | NA | TRBV7-2 | CASSLGVFGPRNTDTQYF | TGTGCCAGCAGCTTAGGTGTATTCGGGCCCCGGAACACAGATACGCAGTATTTT
TRBJ1-2 | NA | NA | TRBV6-6 | CASSKPPGYTF | TGTGCCAGCAGTAAACCCCCTGGCTACACCTTC
TRBJ2-3 | TRBD2 | NA | TRBV7-9 | CASSLASAGAFTDTQYF | TGTGCCAGCAGCTTAGCATCAGCGGGGGCCTTCACAGATACGCAGTATTTT
TRBJ2-1 | TRBD1 | NA | TRBV2 | CASRSNPGQGSNEQFF | TGTGCCAGCAGATCTAACCCGGGACAGGGTTCCAATGAGCAGTTCTTC
TRBJ2-1 | TRBD2 | NA | TRBV5-6 | CASSISGRTYNEQFF | TGTGCCAGCAGCATTAGCGGGAGAACCTACAATGAGCAGTTCTTC
TRBJ2-1 | TRBD2 | NA | TRBV19 | CASSTTHSGSYNEQFF | TGTGCCAGTAGTACGACACATAGCGGGAGCTACAATGAGCAGTTCTTC
TRBJ2-3 | NA | NA | TRBV2 | CASSSGPRTQYF | TGTGCCAGCAGTAGCGGACCCCGTACGCAGTATTTT
TRBJ2-6 | NA | NA | TRBV15 | CATSRRTGTGANVLTF | TGTGCCACCAGCAGAAGAACAGGGACTGGGGCCAACGTCCTGACTTTC
TRBJ2-5 | NA | NA | TRBV2 | CASREDRAQETQYF | TGTGCCAGCAGAGAGGACAGAGCTCAAGAGACCCAGTACTTC
TRBJ2-5 | TRBD1 | NA | TRBV7-3 | CASSSTGQGEETQYF | TGTGCCAGCAGCTCCACGGGACAGGGGGAAGAGACCCAGTACTTC
TRBJ2-3 | NA | NA | TRBV30 | CAWSYIPGRSTDTQYF | TGTGCCTGGAGTTACATACCGGGACGGTCGACAGATACGCAGTATTTT
TRBJ1-2 | NA | NA | TRBV2 | CASSEVRYYGYTF | TGTGCCAGCAGTGAAGTTAGGTACTATGGCTACACCTTC
TRBJ2-2 | NA | NA | TRBV7-8 | CASSLVGRPGELFF | TGTGCCAGCAGCTTAGTCGGACGCCCCGGGGAGCTGTTTTTT
TRBJ1-2 | TRBD1 | NA | TRBV28 | CASSRQGLYGYTF | TGTGCCAGCAGCCGACAGGGCCTTTATGGCTACACCTTC
TRBJ2-1 | NA | NA | TRBV5-1 | CASSKGGDYNEQFF | TGCGCCAGCAGTAAGGGCGGGGATTACAATGAGCAGTTCTTC
TRBJ1-3 | NA | NA | TRBV18 | CASSPQPSQVSGNTIYF | TGTGCCAGCTCACCGCAACCTTCCCAAGTCTCTGGAAACACCATATATTTT
TRBJ1-1 | NA | NA | TRBV5-1 | CASSLSSGVKTEAFF | TGCGCCAGCAGCCTCTCGTCTGGGGTAAAGACTGAAGCTTTCTTT
TRBJ2-3 | NA | NA | TRBV7-3 | CASSMGRVGDTQYF | TGTGCCAGCAGCATGGGACGAGTAGGAGATACGCAGTATTTT
TRBJ1-5 | NA | NA | TRBV19 | CASSSQIIQPQHF | TGTGCCAGTAGTAGCCAGATTATCCAGCCCCAGCATTTT
TRBJ1-2 | TRBD1 | few | TRBV7-2 | CASSLGTGGYGYTF | TGTGCCAGCAGCTTAGGGACAGGGGGATATGGCTACACCTTC
TRBJ1-1 | TRBD1 | few | TRBV4-3 | CASSPRPLGQGNTEAFF | TGCGCCAGCAGCCCGCGCCCGCTGGGACAGGGTAACACTGAAGCTTTCTTT
TRBJ2-5 | NA | NA | TRBV27 | CASSFSQGQETQYF | TGTGCCAGCAGTTTCTCACAGGGCCAAGAGACCCAGTACTTC
TRBJ1-6 | NA | NA | TRBV9 | CASSPRPSSYNSPLHF | TGTGCCAGCAGCCCCCGTCCGAGCTCCTATAATTCACCCCTCCACTTT
TRBJ2-2 | TRBD2 | NA | TRBV6-1 | CASSPLAGGTGELFF | TGTGCCAGCAGTCCCCTAGCGGGGGGCACCGGGGAGCTGTTTTTT
TRBJ2-5 | NA | NA | TRBV11-2 | CASSLNLRAVETQYF | TGTGCCAGCAGCTTAAACCTAAGAGCCGTGGAGACCCAGTACTTC
TRBJ1-6 | NA | NA | TRBV11-2 | CASSREPNYNSPLHF | TGTGCCAGCAGCCGTGAACCCAACTATAATTCACCCCTCCACTTT
TRBJ2-5 | TRBD1 | NA | TRBV7-3 | CASSPGGQGLSETQYF | TGTGCCAGCAGCCCGGGGGGACAGGGACTTTCAGAGACCCAGTACTTC
TRBJ1-1 | NA | NA | TRBV2 | CASSELTGNTEAFF | TGTGCCAGCAGTGAGCTAACAGGGAACACTGAAGCTTTCTTT
TRBJ1-2 | NA | NA | TRBV4-1 | CASSQDPAGAQDYGYTF | TGCGCCAGCAGCCAAGATCCTGCGGGGGCGCAGGACTATGGCTACACCTTC
TRBJ2-5 | NA | few | TRBV29-1 | CSVGNLQETQYF | TGCAGTGTAGGGAACCTTCAAGAGACCCAGTACTTC
TRBJ1-2 | NA | NA | TRBV6-1 | CASSGTVNYGYTF | TGTGCCAGCAGTGGGACGGTGAACTATGGCTACACCTTC
TRBJ2-7 | NA | few | TRBV10-3 | CAIRPSSSASYEQYF | TGTGCCATCAGGCCTTCGTCTAGCGCATCCTACGAGCAGTACTTC
TRBJ1-1 | TRBD1 | few | TRBV7-9 | CASSPRDSRSEAFF | TGTGCCAGCAGCCCCAGGGACAGCAGATCTGAAGCTTTCTTT
TRBJ1-5 | TRBD1 | NA | TRBV27 | CASSRQGLGNQPQHF | TGTGCCAGCAGCCGACAGGGTTTGGGCAATCAGCCCCAGCATTTT
TRBJ2-1 | NA | NA | TRBV19 | CASKGGQGAYNEQFF | TGTGCCAGTAAAGGGGGGCAGGGGGCCTACAATGAGCAGTTCTTC
TRBJ2-6 | NA | once | TRBV9 | CASSPLQFSSGANVLTF | TGTGCCAGCAGCCCGCTCCAGTTTAGCTCTGGGGCCAACGTCCTGACTTTC
TRBJ1-6 | NA | NA | TRBV29-1 | CSVNPRANNSPLHF | TGCAGCGTTAACCCCCGGGCCAATAATTCACCCCTCCACTTT
TRBJ1-4 | NA | once | TRBV6-4 | CTSSDLPERAEKQKLFF | TGTACCAGCAGTGACCTACCCGAAAGGGCAGAGAAGCAAAAACTGTTTTTT
TRBJ2-1 | NA | NA | TRBV19 | CASSMYLADEQFF | TGTGCCAGTAGTATGTATTTAGCTGATGAGCAGTTCTTC
TRBJ1-2 | NA | NA | TRBV5-6 | CASSLSSGRLGYGYTF | TGTGCCAGCAGCTTGTCTTCAGGCCGCCTGGGCTATGGCTACACCTTC
TRBJ2-1 | NA | NA | TRBV4-3 | CASSLGPNNEQFF | TGCGCCAGCAGCTTGGGACCGAACAATGAGCAGTTCTTC
TRBJ1-1 | NA | once | TRBV2 | CASRLLTQGNTEAFF | TGTGCCAGCAGGCTATTGACACAGGGGAACACTGAAGCTTTCTTT